A selection of T cell receptor beta chains follows, all from one sample in a study. One entry per CDR3 protein, called by TCRdb with MiXCR from the 5' RACE reads. The sample holds about 46,000 distinct CDR3 sequences, around 28% seen once. The material sequenced was naive CD4+ T cells sorted from blood. Source of these receptors: a female donor with breast cancer. Both conserved end residues are part of each CDR3. D genes are given only for firm matches. For some rows the clone size is stated as once, few or many, or as a class when expanded; others skip it.

j_call v_call clone_size d_call cdr3_aa cdr3_nt
TRBJ2-5 TRBV7-9 many . CASSLVGTQETQYF TGTGCCAGCAGCTTAGTAGGGACCCAAGAGACCCAGTACTTC
TRBJ2-1 TRBV20-1 once . CSARALAGSYNEQFF TGCAGTGCTAGAGCCCTAGCAGGCTCCTACAATGAGCAGTTCTTC
TRBJ1-4 TRBV12-3/TRBV12-4 medium-sized . CASSLAGVEKLFF TGTGCCAGCAGTTTAGCAGGGGTGGAAAAACTGTTTTTT
TRBJ2-5 TRBV7-6 few . CASSFTAGTSQETQYF TGTGCCAGCAGCTTTACCGCCGGGACTTCTCAAGAGACCCAGTACTTC
TRBJ2-1 TRBV5-1 few TRBD1 CASSPGQGAAEQFF TGCGCCAGCAGCCCGGGACAGGGGGCAGCTGAGCAGTTCTTC
TRBJ2-7 TRBV20-1 . . CSAGSQTYEQYF TGCAGTGCGGGGAGCCAAACCTACGAGCAGTACTTC
TRBJ2-7 TRBV20-1 . TRBD2 CSTMASGSPSYEQYF TGCAGTACTATGGCGAGCGGGAGCCCTTCCTACGAGCAGTACTTC
TRBJ1-1 TRBV19 . TRBD1 CASSPRTGENTEAFF TGTGCCAGTAGCCCGCGGACAGGGGAAAACACTGAAGCTTTCTTT
TRBJ2-5 TRBV20-1 few . CSARGNLETQYF TGCAGTGCTAGGGGCAATTTGGAGACCCAGTACTTC
TRBJ1-5 TRBV7-2 many . CASSILHDSNQPQHF TGTGCCAGCAGCATCCTCCACGATAGCAATCAGCCCCAGCATTTT
TRBJ1-1 TRBV10-3 once . CAIRGAVNTEAFF TGTGCCATCAGGGGGGCGGTAAACACTGAAGCTTTCTTT
TRBJ2-5 TRBV7-4 many . CASSLGPGALHQETQYF TGTGCCAGCAGCTTAGGCCCGGGGGCGCTTCACCAAGAGACCCAGTACTTC
TRBJ2-4 TRBV28 . TRBD2 CASSPGLAGGVAKNIQYF TGTGCCAGCAGCCCCGGACTAGCGGGAGGGGTAGCCAAAAACATTCAGTACTTC
TRBJ1-1 TRBV5-1 many . CASSTDPNTEAFF TGCGCCAGTTCGACAGACCCGAACACTGAAGCTTTCTTT
TRBJ1-1 TRBV29-1 few TRBD1 CSAADRYDTEAFF TGCAGCGCGGCGGACAGGTACGACACTGAAGCTTTCTTT
TRBJ1-1 TRBV5-1 . . CASSLEVGQDSFNTEAFF TGCGCCAGCAGCTTGGAGGTGGGGCAGGACTCCTTTAACACTGAAGCTTTCTTT
TRBJ2-1 TRBV5-1 few . CASRYVGLVGYDEQFF TGCGCCAGCCGCTACGTGGGCCTCGTCGGGTACGATGAGCAGTTCTTC
TRBJ1-1 TRBV27 few TRBD1 CASRHTGASMNTEAFF TGTGCCAGCAGACACACAGGGGCCTCCATGAACACTGAAGCTTTCTTT
TRBJ2-7 TRBV9 few . CASSLDGAGEQYF TGTGCCAGCAGCTTGGACGGGGCCGGGGAGCAGTACTTC
TRBJ1-2 TRBV5-4 few . CASSLEQANYGYTF TGTGCCAGCAGCTTGGAACAGGCTAACTATGGCTACACCTTC
TRBJ2-1 TRBV7-2 . TRBD2 CASSFRREGYDEQFF TGTGCCAGCAGCTTCCGACGGGAGGGATACGATGAGCAGTTCTTC
TRBJ1-6 TRBV7-2 . TRBD1 CASSPCQTGRVFNSPLHF TGTGCCAGCAGCCCCTGTCAGACAGGGCGTGTTTTCAATTCACCCCTCCACTTT
TRBJ2-7 TRBV5-1 many TRBD1 CASSFGQGSEQYF TGCGCCAGCAGCTTTGGACAGGGGAGCGAGCAGTACTTC
TRBJ2-1 TRBV6-2/TRBV6-3 . TRBD1 CAGRIPGQVTNEQFF TGTGCCGGCAGGATCCCGGGACAGGTAACCAATGAGCAGTTCTTC
TRBJ1-1 TRBV7-9 . . CASSNGRARDQMNTEAFF TGTGCCAGCAGCAACGGACGAGCCAGAGACCAAATGAACACTGAAGCTTTCTTT
TRBJ1-1 TRBV10-2 . TRBD1 CASSAQGASTEAFF TGCGCCAGCAGCGCCCAGGGGGCGAGCACTGAAGCTTTCTTT
TRBJ2-7 TRBV4-1 few . CASSQVTGTYGQYF TGCGCCAGCAGCCAAGTCACAGGGACCTACGGGCAGTACTTC
TRBJ1-1 TRBV6-4 few . CASKTEDSMNTEAFF TGTGCCAGCAAAACGGAGGACAGCATGAACACTGAAGCTTTCTTT
TRBJ1-2 TRBV6-5 few . CASSSSPRVYGYTF TGTGCCAGCAGTTCCTCCCCCCGGGTGTATGGCTACACCTTC
TRBJ2-7 TRBV7-9 . TRBD2 CTSSFSGVVYEQYF TGTACCAGCAGCTTTAGCGGGGTTGTCTACGAGCAGTACTTC
TRBJ1-5 TRBV5-1 . TRBD1 CASSLGTGDQPQHF TGCGCCAGCAGCTTGGGGACAGGGGATCAGCCCCAGCATTTT